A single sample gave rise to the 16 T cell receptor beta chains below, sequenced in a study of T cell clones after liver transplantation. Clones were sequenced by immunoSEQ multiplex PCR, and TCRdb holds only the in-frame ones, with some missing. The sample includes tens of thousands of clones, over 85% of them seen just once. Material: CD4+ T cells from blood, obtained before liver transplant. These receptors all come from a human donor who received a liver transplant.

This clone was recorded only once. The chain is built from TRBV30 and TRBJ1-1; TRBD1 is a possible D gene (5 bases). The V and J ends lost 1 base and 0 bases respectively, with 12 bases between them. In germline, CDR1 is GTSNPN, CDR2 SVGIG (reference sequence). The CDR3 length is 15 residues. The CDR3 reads CAWSGTGALNTEAFF. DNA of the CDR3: TGTGCCTGGAGTGGAACCGGGGCCTTGAACACTGAAGCTTTCTTT.

CDR3 nucleotides: TGTGCCACCAGCAGAGATTACTCCCCGGAGAGCTACACCTTC. This translates into CATSRDYSPESYTF. This sequence joins TRBV15 and TRBJ1-2; D uncertain. The CDR3 covers 14 residues. Per the germline V gene, CDR1 is LNHNV and CDR2 is YYDKDF (reference sequence). The germline V and J ends were trimmed by 0 bases and 9 bases, with 14 bases remaining between them.

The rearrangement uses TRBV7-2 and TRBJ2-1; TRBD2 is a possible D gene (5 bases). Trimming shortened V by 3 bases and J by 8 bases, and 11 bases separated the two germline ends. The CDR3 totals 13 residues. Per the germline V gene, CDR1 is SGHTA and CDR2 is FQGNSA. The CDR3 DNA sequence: TGTGCCAGCAGCTTTCTAGCCGGTCATGAGCAGTTCTTC. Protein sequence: CASSFLAGHEQFF. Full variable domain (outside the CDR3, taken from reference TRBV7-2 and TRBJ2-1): GAGVSQSPSNKVTEKGKDVELRCDPISGHTALYWYRQSLGQGLEFLIYFQGNSAPDKSGLPSDRFSAERTGGSVSTLTIQRTQQEDSAVYLCASSFLAGHEQFFGPGTRLTVL.

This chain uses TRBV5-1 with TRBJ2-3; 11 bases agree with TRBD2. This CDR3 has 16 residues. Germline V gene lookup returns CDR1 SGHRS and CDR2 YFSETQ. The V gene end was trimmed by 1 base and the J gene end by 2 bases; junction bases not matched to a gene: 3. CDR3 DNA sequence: TGCGCCAGCAGCTTGCTAGCGGGAGGCCTCACAGATACGCAGTATTTT. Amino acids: CASSLLAGGLTDTQYF.

The chain's CDR3 is CASSSRQQDYGYTF. The CDR3 DNA follows: TGTGCCAGCAGCTCCCGACAGCAGGACTATGGCTACACCTTC. V is TRBV11-2 and J is TRBJ1-2; D may be TRBD1 (5 bases). Germline CDR1 reads SGHAT; CDR2 reads FQNNGV. This CDR3 contains 14 residues. The germline V and J ends were trimmed by 4 bases and 3 bases, with 12 bases remaining between them.

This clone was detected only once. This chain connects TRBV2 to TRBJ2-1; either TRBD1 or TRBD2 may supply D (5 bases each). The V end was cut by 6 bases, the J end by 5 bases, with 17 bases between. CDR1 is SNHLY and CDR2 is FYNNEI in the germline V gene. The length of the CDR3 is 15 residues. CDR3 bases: TGTGCCAGCAGCGTTAGGGGAGCTTCCCACAATGAGCAGTTCTTC. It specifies CASSVRGASHNEQFF.

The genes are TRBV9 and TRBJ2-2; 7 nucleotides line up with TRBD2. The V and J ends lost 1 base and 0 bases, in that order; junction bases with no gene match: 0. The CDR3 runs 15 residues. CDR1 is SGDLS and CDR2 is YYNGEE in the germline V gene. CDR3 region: CASSVRGANTGELFF. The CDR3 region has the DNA TGTGCCAGCAGCGTACGGGGGGCGAACACCGGGGAGCTGTTTTTT.

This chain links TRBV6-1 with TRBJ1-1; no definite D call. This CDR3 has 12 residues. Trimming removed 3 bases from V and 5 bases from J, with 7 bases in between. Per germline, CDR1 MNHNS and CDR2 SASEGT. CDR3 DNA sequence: TGTGCCAGCAGTGAGATGGGAACTGAAGCTTTCTTT. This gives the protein CASSEMGTEAFF.

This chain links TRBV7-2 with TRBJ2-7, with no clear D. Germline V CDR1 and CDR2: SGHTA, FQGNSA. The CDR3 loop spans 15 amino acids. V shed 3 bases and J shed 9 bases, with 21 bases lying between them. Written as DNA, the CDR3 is TGTGCCAGCAGCTTTAGTTCCACGCGCACGGAAGGGCAGTACTTC. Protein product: CASSFSSTRTEGQYF.

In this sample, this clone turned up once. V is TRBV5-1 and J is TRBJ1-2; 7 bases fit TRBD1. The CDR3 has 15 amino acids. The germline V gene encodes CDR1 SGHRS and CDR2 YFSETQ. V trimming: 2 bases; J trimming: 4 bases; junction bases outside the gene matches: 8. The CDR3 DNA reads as TGCGCCAGCAGCTTTGAAGGGGGCAGGAGCTATGGCTACACCTTC. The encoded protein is CASSFEGGRSYGYTF.

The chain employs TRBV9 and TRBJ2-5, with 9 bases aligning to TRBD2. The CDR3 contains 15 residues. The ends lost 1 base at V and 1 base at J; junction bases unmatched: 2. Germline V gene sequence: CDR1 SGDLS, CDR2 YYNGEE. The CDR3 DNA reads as TGTGCCAGCAGCGTAAGCGGGGGGTTCCAAGAGACCCAGTACTTC. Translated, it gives CASSVSGGFQETQYF. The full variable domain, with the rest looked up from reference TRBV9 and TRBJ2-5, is DSGVTQTPKHLITATGQRVTLRCSPRSGDLSVYWYQQSLDQGLQFLIQYYNGEERAKGNILERFSAQQFPDLHSELNLSSLELGDSALYFCASSVSGGFQETQYFGPGTRLLVL.

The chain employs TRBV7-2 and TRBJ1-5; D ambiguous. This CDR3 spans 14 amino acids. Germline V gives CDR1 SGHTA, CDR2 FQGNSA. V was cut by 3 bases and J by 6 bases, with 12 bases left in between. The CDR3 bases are TGTGCCAGCAGCTTGAGCTTCGAGGGTCAGCCCCAGCATTTT. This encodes CASSLSFEGQPQHF. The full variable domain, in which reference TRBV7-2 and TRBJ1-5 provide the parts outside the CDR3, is GAGVSQSPSNKVTEKGKDVELRCDPISGHTALYWYRQSLGQGLEFLIYFQGNSAPDKSGLPSDRFSAERTGGSVSTLTIQRTQQEDSAVYLCASSLSFEGQPQHFGDGTRLSIL.

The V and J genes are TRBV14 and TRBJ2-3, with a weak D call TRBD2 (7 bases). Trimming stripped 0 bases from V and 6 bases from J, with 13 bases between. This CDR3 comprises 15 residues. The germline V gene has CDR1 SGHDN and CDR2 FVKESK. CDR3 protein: CASSQDRGAADTQYF. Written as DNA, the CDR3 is TGTGCCAGCAGCCAAGATCGGGGGGCGGCGGATACGCAGTATTTT.

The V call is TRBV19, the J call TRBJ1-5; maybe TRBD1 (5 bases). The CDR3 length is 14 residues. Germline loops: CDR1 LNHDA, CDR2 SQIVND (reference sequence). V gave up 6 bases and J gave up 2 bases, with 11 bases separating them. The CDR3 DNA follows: TGTGCCAGTAGCCGGGACTTGGGCAATCAGCCCCAGCATTTT. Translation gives CASSRDLGNQPQHF.

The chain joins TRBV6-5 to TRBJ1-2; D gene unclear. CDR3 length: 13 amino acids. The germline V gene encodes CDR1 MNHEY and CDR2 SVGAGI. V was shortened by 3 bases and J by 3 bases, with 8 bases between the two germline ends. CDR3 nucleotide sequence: TGTGCCAGCAGTTATTTGCGGTACTATGGCTACACCTTC. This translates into CASSYLRYYGYTF.

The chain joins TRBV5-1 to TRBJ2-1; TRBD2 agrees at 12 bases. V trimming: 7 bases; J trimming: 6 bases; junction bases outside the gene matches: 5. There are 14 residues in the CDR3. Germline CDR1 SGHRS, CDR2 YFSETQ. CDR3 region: CASGLAGNSNEQFF. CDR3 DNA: TGCGCCAGCGGACTAGCGGGAAACTCCAATGAGCAGTTCTTC. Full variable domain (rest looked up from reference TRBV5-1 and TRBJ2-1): KAGVTQTPRYLIKTRGQQVTLSCSPISGHRSVSWYQQTPGQGLQFLFEYFSETQRNKGNFPGRFSGRQFSNSRSEMNVSTLELGDSALYLCASGLAGNSNEQFFGPGTRLTVL.